The following is a T cell receptor (beta chain) sequence with its context. Its target is unknown. Germline V gives CDR1 SGHAT, CDR2 FQNNGV. The CDR3 runs to 15 residues. V lost 1 base and J lost 3, with 9 bases in between. The sample originates from a study of shared clonotypes between healthy human individuals. About the research overall: Each donor's CD8 memory used one plate, CD8 naive two, each CD4 subset three.

Per the original methods: Filtering differed, since immunoSEQ gave only junction sequences and no quality scores. Data came from immunoSEQ multiplex PCR; TCRdb stores just in-frame clones and leaves some out. The DNA gave D and trimming, while V, J and clone size come from that table. The sample shows about 1.5 million clones, approximately 98% of them seen only once. General observations from the study: Tissue TCR repertoires likely differ from these blood-only repertoires.

This TCR was recovered from a man aged 25 to 40 in good health. The sequenced sample consisted of naive CD4+ T cells sorted from blood. Noted subset: CD45RA+ positively selected. The genes are TRBV11-2 and TRBJ2-2; TRBD1 is a possible D gene (5 bases). The CDR3 here is CASSLGTGYTGELFF. The CDR3 DNA follows: TGTGCCAGCAGCTTAGGCACAGGATACACCGGGGAGCTGTTTTTT.